This TCR beta chain stems from a study of T cells in Graves' hyperthyroidism and ophthalmopathy. Graves' hyperthyroidism was deemed stable given no ophthalmopathy progression within 18 months. Uncontrolled infections, other autoimmune diseases, pregnancy or lactation led to exclusion of patients. RNA transcripts yielded amplified TCR beta CDR3 regions. The primer set for the first-round RT-PCR of the TCR CDR3 was HTBI. TCRdb redid the calling of the multiplex PCR reads with MiXCR, one entry per CDR3 protein. Found here are 610,000 or so distinct CDR3 sequences, 46% of them singletons; the top ten hold around 7.7%. Broader study findings: Ophthalmopathy was identified by the model a median about seven months ahead of onset.

This clonotype was picked up many times. Its antigen is undetermined. The clonotype originates from a woman between 18 and 29 years old with Graves' hyperthyroidism. The specimen was peripheral blood or thyroid tissue (not recorded which).

The CDR3 spells CASRPRDRVGEQYF. The DNA of the CDR3 is TGTGCCAGCAGGCCCCGGGACAGGGTCGGCGAGCAGTACTTC. This chain links TRBV5-8 with TRBJ2-7; 9 bases fit TRBD1. The CDR3 extends over 14 amino acids. The ends lost 5 bases at V and 6 bases at J; junction bases unmatched: 9. Germline-derived CDR1 and CDR2 are SGHTS and YDEGEE.